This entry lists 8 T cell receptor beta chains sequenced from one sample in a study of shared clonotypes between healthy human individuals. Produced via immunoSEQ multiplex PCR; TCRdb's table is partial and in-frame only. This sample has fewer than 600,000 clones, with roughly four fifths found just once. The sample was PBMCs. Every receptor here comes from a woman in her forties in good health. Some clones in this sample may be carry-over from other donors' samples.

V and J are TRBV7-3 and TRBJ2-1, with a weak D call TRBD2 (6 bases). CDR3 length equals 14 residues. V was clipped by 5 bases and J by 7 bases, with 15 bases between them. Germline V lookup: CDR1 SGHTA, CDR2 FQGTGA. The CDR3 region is CASSISARGNEQFF. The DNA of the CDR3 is TGTGCCAGCAGCATTAGTGCCCGGGGGAATGAGCAGTTCTTC.

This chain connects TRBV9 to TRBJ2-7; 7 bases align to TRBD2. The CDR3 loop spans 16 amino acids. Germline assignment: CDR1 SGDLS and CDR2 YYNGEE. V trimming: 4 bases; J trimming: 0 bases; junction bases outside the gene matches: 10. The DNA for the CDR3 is TGTGCCAGCAGCTCCCAGGCGGGAGCCCTCTCCTACGAGCAGTACTTC. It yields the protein CASSSQAGALSYEQYF.

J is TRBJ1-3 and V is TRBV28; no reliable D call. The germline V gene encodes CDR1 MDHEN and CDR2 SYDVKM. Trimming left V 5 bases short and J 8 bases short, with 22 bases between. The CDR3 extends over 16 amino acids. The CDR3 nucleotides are TGTGCCAGCAGTCCGATCTCCTCCTGGGGTATTGACACCATATATTTT. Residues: CASSPISSWGIDTIYF.

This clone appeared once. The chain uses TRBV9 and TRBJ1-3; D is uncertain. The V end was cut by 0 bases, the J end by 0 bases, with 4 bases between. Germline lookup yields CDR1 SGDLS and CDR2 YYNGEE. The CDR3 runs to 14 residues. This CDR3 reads CASSVVSSGNTIYF. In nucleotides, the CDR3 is TGTGCCAGCAGCGTAGTCAGCTCTGGAAACACCATATATTTT.

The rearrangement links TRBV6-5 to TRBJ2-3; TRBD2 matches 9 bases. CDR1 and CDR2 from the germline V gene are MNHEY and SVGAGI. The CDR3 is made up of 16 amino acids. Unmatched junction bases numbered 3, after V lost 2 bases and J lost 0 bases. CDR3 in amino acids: CASSYHSGRSTDTQYF. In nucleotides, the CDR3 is TGTGCCAGCAGTTACCATAGCGGGAGAAGCACAGATACGCAGTATTTT.

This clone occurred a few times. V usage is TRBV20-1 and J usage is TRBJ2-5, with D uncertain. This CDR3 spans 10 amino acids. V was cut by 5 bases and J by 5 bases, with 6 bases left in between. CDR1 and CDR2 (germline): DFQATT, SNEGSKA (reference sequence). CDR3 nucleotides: TGCAGTGCTGTTGTGGAGACCCAGTACTTC. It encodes CSAVVETQYF.

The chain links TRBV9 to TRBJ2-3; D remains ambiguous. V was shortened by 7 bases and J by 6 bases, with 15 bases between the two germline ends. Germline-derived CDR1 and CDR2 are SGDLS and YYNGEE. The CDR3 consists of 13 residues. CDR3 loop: CASQRVSGDTQYF. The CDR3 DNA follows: TGTGCCAGCCAACGTGTGAGTGGTGATACGCAGTATTTT.

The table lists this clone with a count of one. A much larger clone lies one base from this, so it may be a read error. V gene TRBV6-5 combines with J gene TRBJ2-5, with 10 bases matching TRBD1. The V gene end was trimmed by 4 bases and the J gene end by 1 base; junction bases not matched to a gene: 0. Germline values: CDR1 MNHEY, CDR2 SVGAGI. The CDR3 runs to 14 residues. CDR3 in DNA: TGTGCCAGCAGTTGGGACAGGGGCCAAGAGACCCAGTACTTC. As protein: CASSWDRGQETQYF.